The present TCR beta chain was sequenced within a study of T cell clonotyping in hematopoietic cell transplantation. For the study at large: Cytoreduction preceded collection of pretransplant recipient samples.

Trimming removed 8 bases at V and 6 bases at J, with 14 bases between. The CDR3 is 13 amino acids. CDR1 and CDR2 from the germline V gene are MNHNS and SASEGT. Study-level findings and limits: Recipient TCR diversity dropped after transplant; expanded clonotypes rose from day 30 to 180. No sorting was done, leaving CD4 and CD8 contributions mixed. Higher Inverse Simpson Index values in graft donor and pretransplant recipient predicted broader posttransplant TCR diversity.

Here immunoSEQ multiplex PCR was the method, and the copy in TCRdb shows in-frame clones only, minus some. Among tens of thousands of clones, about 85% were seen once, and the ten largest hold approximately 3%. About this clone itself: Its antigen remains unknown.

Time point of the sample: recipient sample about 28 days before transplant, after cytoreduction. The source was peripheral blood mononuclear cells, collected before stem cell transplant. The clonotype originates from a man aged 55 to 70 with acute myeloid leukemia. Some clones in this sample may be carry-over from other donors' samples. The gene calls are TRBV6-1 and TRBJ2-1, with D tentatively TRBD1 (6 bases). The CDR3 reads CASPESRGNEQFF. DNA for the CDR3: TGTGCCAGCCCGGAGAGCAGGGGCAATGAGCAGTTCTTC.